This is a list of T cell receptor beta chains from one sample in a study of cytomegalovirus exposure and HLA in healthy donors. TCRdb keeps only in-frame clones here, not all; method: immunoSEQ multiplex PCR. The table has around 300,000 clones, roughly 90% seen once. The sequenced sample consisted of PBMCs. These receptors all stem from a man in his thirties or forties in good health and CMV-seronegative. Both conserved end residues are part of each CDR3. A D gene is named only where the DNA matches it firmly. Clone sizes are given selectively: once, few, many, or a class where the clone is expanded.

V gene: TRBV2
D gene: NA
clone size: NA
J gene: TRBJ1-2
CDR3 DNA: TGTGCCAGCAAACCTTTCACAGCGACTAATAACTATGGCTACACCTTC
CDR3 protein: CASKPFTATNNYGYTF

V gene: TRBV9
D gene: NA
clone size: NA
J gene: TRBJ2-2
CDR3 DNA: TGTGCCAGCAGCGGCCTTTCCCCCGAGGGAATAGGGGAGCTGTTTTTT
CDR3 protein: CASSGLSPEGIGELFF

V gene: TRBV10-3
D gene: TRBD1
clone size: once
J gene: TRBJ2-2
CDR3 DNA: TGTGCCATCAGGAAAGCAGGGGGTCTGGCGCTCGGGGAGCTGTTTTTT
CDR3 protein: CAIRKAGGLALGELFF

V gene: TRBV23-1
D gene: TRBD1
clone size: NA
J gene: TRBJ1-4
CDR3 DNA: TGCGCCAGCACTTTTCAGGGGGCGCGAGCGGAGGCTAATGAAAAACTGTTTTTT
CDR3 protein: CASTFQGARAEANEKLFF

V gene: TRBV19
D gene: NA
clone size: NA
J gene: TRBJ2-3
CDR3 DNA: TGTGCCAGTAGTATTATGTTACGGGATACGCAGTATTTT
CDR3 protein: CASSIMLRDTQYF

V gene: TRBV18
D gene: TRBD1
clone size: NA
J gene: TRBJ2-7
CDR3 DNA: TGTGCCAGCTCACCGGGACAGTCCTACGAGCAGTACTTC
CDR3 protein: CASSPGQSYEQYF

V gene: TRBV18
D gene: NA
clone size: few
J gene: TRBJ2-2
CDR3 DNA: TGTGCCAGCTCACCGAGGGTCGGGGAGCTGTTTTTT
CDR3 protein: CASSPRVGELFF

V gene: TRBV6-5
D gene: NA
clone size: NA
J gene: TRBJ1-1
CDR3 DNA: TGTGCCAGCAGTTACGGGGGAGGGACTGAAGCTTTCTTT
CDR3 protein: CASSYGGGTEAFF

V gene: TRBV2
D gene: NA
clone size: once
J gene: TRBJ2-5
CDR3 DNA: TGTGCCAGCAGTGAATGGGCAGCTCAAGAGACCCAGTACTTC
CDR3 protein: CASSEWAAQETQYF

V gene: TRBV6-1
D gene: TRBD1
clone size: NA
J gene: TRBJ1-2
CDR3 DNA: TGTGCCAGCAGGCCTTGGACAGGGGAAAGCTATGGCTACACCTTC
CDR3 protein: CASRPWTGESYGYTF

V gene: TRBV5-1
D gene: TRBD1
clone size: NA
J gene: TRBJ1-1
CDR3 DNA: TGCGCCAGCAGCCCGGGACAGGGGATGAACACTGAAGCTTTCTTT
CDR3 protein: CASSPGQGMNTEAFF

V gene: TRBV7-2
D gene: NA
clone size: NA
J gene: TRBJ2-1
CDR3 DNA: TGTGCCAGCAGCTTCCCCCTGGGGGGGCGGGATGAGCAGTTCTTC
CDR3 protein: CASSFPLGGRDEQFF

V gene: TRBV27
D gene: NA
clone size: NA
J gene: TRBJ1-3
CDR3 DNA: TGTGCCAGCAGTCTGACGGAGAGCTCTGGAAACACCATATATTTT
CDR3 protein: CASSLTESSGNTIYF

V gene: TRBV7-2
D gene: NA
clone size: NA
J gene: TRBJ1-1
CDR3 DNA: TGTGCCAGCAGTTTACACATGAACACTGAAGCTTTCTTT
CDR3 protein: CASSLHMNTEAFF